This is a list of T cell receptor beta chains from one sample in a study of OX40 agonist ivuxolimab in advanced cancers. Sequencing was performed with immunoSEQ multiplex PCR; in TCRdb, only in-frame clones are kept and a portion is missing. Here the sample spans 20,000 to 25,000 clones, 80% to 95% being singletons. Source: CD4+ or CD8+ T cells sorted from blood, taken in a trial of the OX40 agonist ivuxolimab. The receptors originated from an adult with an advanced solid tumor such as melanoma, head and neck, liver or kidney cancer. Both conserved end residues are part of each CDR3. D genes are given only for firm matches. Size tells how often a clone was seen (once, few, many) or the class of an expanded clone, and some rows leave it out.

>-|TRBV5-1|TRBJ2-7|TRBD2
TGCGCCAGCAGCCTGCCAAGGACTAGCGGGGGGGCGGACTACTCCTACGAGCAGTACTTC
CASSLPRTSGGADYSYEQYF
>-|TRBV15|TRBJ1-5|-
TGTGCCACCAGCTTCGGGATTCCTAGCAATCAGCCCCAGCATTTT
CATSFGIPSNQPQHF
>-|TRBV10-1|TRBJ2-3|TRBD2
TGCGCCAGCAGCCCCGGGACTAGCGACACAGATACGCAGTATTTT
CASSPGTSDTDTQYF
>-|TRBV5-6|TRBJ1-1|-
TGTGCCAGCAGCTTGGGGGGGCTCTCCTCCGAAGCTTTCTTT
CASSLGGLSSEAFF
>-|TRBV30|TRBJ2-7|-
TGTGCCTGGAGTGGGGGGGCCTACGAGCAGTACTTC
CAWSGGAYEQYF
>once|TRBV7-9|TRBJ2-3|-
TGTGCCAGCAGCTTAGCTCCTAGCACAGATACGCAGTATTTT
CASSLAPSTDTQYF
>once|TRBV4-1|TRBJ2-1|-
TGCGCCAGCAGCCAACCGACAGACTACAATGAGCAGTTCTTC
CASSQPTDYNEQFF
>-|TRBV10-3|TRBJ2-3|TRBD1
TGTGCCATCAGTACGGGACAGGGCACGGGGGATACGCAGTATTTT
CAISTGQGTGDTQYF
>-|TRBV7-8|TRBJ2-1|-
TGTGCCAGCAGCTTAGGGGGGGCTTCCTACAATGAGCAGTTCTTC
CASSLGGASYNEQFF
>-|TRBV7-9|TRBJ1-3|-
TGTGCCAGCAGCACACCCGACACGGGAACTGTTCACGGAAACACCATATATTTT
CASSTPDTGTVHGNTIYF
>-|TRBV6-1|TRBJ2-7|-
TGTGCCAGCAGAGACACTGACTACGAGCAGTACTTC
CASRDTDYEQYF
>-|TRBV4-1|TRBJ2-2|-
TGCGCCAGCAGCGGCCTAACCGGGGAGCTGTTTTTT
CASSGLTGELFF
>-|TRBV6-1|TRBJ1-4|-
TGTGCCAGCATGCAGGGTAATGAAAAACTGTTTTTT
CASMQGNEKLFF
>-|TRBV6-5|TRBJ1-6|-
TGTGCCAGCAGTTATTACAGTAATTCACCCCTCCACTTT
CASSYYSNSPLHF
>-|TRBV5-1|TRBJ2-7|-
TGCGCCAGCAGCTTGGCCGGACCCCTAGCTGGGTCCGGCGAGCAGTACTTC
CASSLAGPLAGSGEQYF
>-|TRBV11-1|TRBJ2-7|TRBD1
TGTGCCAGCAGCTTAGACCCAGGGGGCGAGCAGTACTTC
CASSLDPGGEQYF
>-|TRBV11-2|TRBJ1-1|-
TGTGCCAGCAGCCTACCATCGAGGGAAGCTTTCTTT
CASSLPSREAFF
>once|TRBV2|TRBJ2-5|-
TGTGCCAGCACTCCAAGACAGAGACAAGAGACCCAGTACTTC
CASTPRQRQETQYF
>-|TRBV5-1|TRBJ2-2|-
TGTGCCAGCAGCTTGGCCGGGGTGGTCACCGGGGAGCTGTTTTTT
CASSLAGVVTGELFF
>once|TRBV5-8|TRBJ1-4|-
TGTGCCAGCAGCTTGGCCGGTTGGGGGGTTAATGAAAAACTGTTTTTT
CASSLAGWGVNEKLFF
>-|TRBV7-6|TRBJ2-1|TRBD2
TGTGCCAGCAGCTTACTAGCGGGGGCATCCTACAATGAGCAGTTCTTC
CASSLLAGASYNEQFF
>-|TRBV4-2|TRBJ2-1|-
TGTGCCAGCAGCCAGGCGTGGTACAATGAGCAGTTCTTC
CASSQAWYNEQFF
>once|TRBV30|TRBJ2-2|-
TGTGCCTGGAGTGGAGGGAACACCGGGGAGCTGTTTTTT
CAWSGGNTGELFF
>-|TRBV5-4|TRBJ2-7|-
TGTGCCAGCAGCCTTGGGCTGGGCGCAGGAGGGTACGAGCAGTACTTC
CASSLGLGAGGYEQYF
>-|TRBV11-3|TRBJ2-1|-
TGTGCCAGCAGCTTAGGAGGGTGGGGGCAAGGACGAAACAATGAGCAGTTCTTC
CASSLGGWGQGRNNEQFF
>-|TRBV5-1|TRBJ2-6|-
TGCGCCAGCAGCTTCGGATCAAGAGTTCATCCTGGGGCCAACGTCCTGACTTTC
CASSFGSRVHPGANVLTF
>-|TRBV4-1|TRBJ2-7|-
TGCGCCAGCAGCCAAGATCTGGTGACCTACGAGCAGTACTTC
CASSQDLVTYEQYF
>-|TRBV5-1|TRBJ2-1|-
TGCGCCAGCAGCTCGAAACAGGGCTGGGGGGGGGATGAGCAGTTCTTC
CASSSKQGWGGDEQFF
>medium-sized|TRBV11-2|TRBJ2-5|-
TGTGCCAGCAGCTTCTGGGGACAAGAGACCCAGTACTTC
CASSFWGQETQYF
>once|TRBV15|TRBJ1-6|TRBD1
TGTGCCACCAGCAGAGATCGCGGGGTTTCGGACAGGGGGAATTCACCCCTCCACTTT
CATSRDRGVSDRGNSPLHF
>-|TRBV11-2|TRBJ1-2|-
TGTGCCAGCAGCCGGGGATACGGTGGCTACACCTTC
CASSRGYGGYTF
>-|TRBV15|TRBJ2-3|TRBD2
TGTGCCACCAGCATGTGGACTAGCGGCACAGATACGCAGTATTTT
CATSMWTSGTDTQYF
>once|TRBV7-9|TRBJ1-2|-
TGTGCCAGCAGCTTAGCGCAGAGCTATGGCTACACCTTC
CASSLAQSYGYTF
>-|TRBV7-9|TRBJ2-7|TRBD1
TGTGCCAGCAGCCTGGAGCGGACAGGATACGAGCAGTACTTC
CASSLERTGYEQYF
>-|TRBV29-1|TRBJ1-1|-
TGCAGCGTTGTGGGCAGTACCGCGAACACTGAAGCTTTCTTT
CSVVGSTANTEAFF
>once|TRBV10-3|TRBJ2-7|TRBD1
TGTGCCATCAGTGAGTCCCCGGGACAGGGGGCCTCCTACGAGCAGTACTTC
CAISESPGQGASYEQYF
>-|TRBV27|TRBJ1-6|-
TGTGCCAGCAGTAATCAGGGGACCAATTCACCCCTCCACTTT
CASSNQGTNSPLHF
>-|TRBV2|TRBJ2-3|-
TGTGCCAGCAGTGAAGTTTGGGGCGGGGCTCGCACAGATACGCAGTATTTT
CASSEVWGGARTDTQYF
>-|TRBV5-1|TRBJ2-7|TRBD1
TGCGCCAGCAGCTCGACAGGGGGCTCCTACGAGCAGTACTTC
CASSSTGGSYEQYF
>-|TRBV7-9|TRBJ1-1|-
TGTGCCAGCAGCCTAGCCTTGTCCAACACTGAAGCTTTCTTT
CASSLALSNTEAFF
>-|TRBV5-4|TRBJ2-3|-
TGTGCCAGCAGCTTGGATGGCACCCGCACAGATACGCAGTATTTT
CASSLDGTRTDTQYF